The 9 T cell receptor beta chains listed next were all sequenced from one sample in a study of glioma-infiltrating T cells. TCR alpha and beta CDR3 regions were amplified from RNA using iRepertoire nested multiplex PCR. One entry per CDR3 protein results from TCRdb running MiXCR on the multiplex PCR reads. The table shows approximately 120,000 distinct CDR3 sequences, with less than 30% occurring only once. The material sequenced was glioma tissue, nonneoplastic brain tissue, or PBMCs (not recorded which). The receptors originated from a human donor with low-grade glioma or glioblastoma, undergoing nonglioma brain surgery, or in good health (not recorded which).

The J gene is TRBJ2-3, the V gene TRBV19, with D possibly TRBD1 on 5 matching bases. Trimming stripped 10 bases from V and 0 bases from J, with 11 bases between. This CDR3 has 13 residues. The germline CDR1 and CDR2 sequences are LNHDA and SQIVND (reference sequence). CDR3 residues: CATSKGSTDTQYF. Here the CDR3 DNA reads TGTGCCACCTCGAAGGGGAGCACAGATACGCAGTATTTT.

With respect to this clonotype: At one of its ends the junction is not consistent with the germline gene, which may arise from a read error. The chain carries TRBV24-1 and TRBJ2-1, with 8 bases aligning to TRBD2. CDR3 length: 16 residues. From germline, CDR1 is KGHDR and CDR2 SFDVKD. This chain's CDR3 is CDTSDRRGSGKAEQFF. The CDR3 DNA follows: TGTGACACCAGTGATCGTCGTGGTAGCGGGAAAGCTGAGCAGTTCTTC.

This clonotype was recorded at least ten times. The chain couples TRBV7-2 to TRBJ1-5; 7 bases map to TRBD1. Germline V lookup: CDR1 SGHTA, CDR2 FQGNSA. The CDR3 has 16 residues. Trimming removed 5 bases from V and 3 bases from J; junction bases left unmatched: 10. DNA for the CDR3: TGTGCCAGCAGCCCTAGGGGGACAGACTTCAATCAGCCCCAGCATTTT. Its translation: CASSPRGTDFNQPQHF. The variable domain in full, with the rest retrieved from reference TRBV7-2 and TRBJ1-5, is GAGVSQSPSNKVTEKGKDVELRCDPISGHTALYWYRQSLGQGLEFLIYFQGNSAPDKSGLPSDRFSAERTGGSVSTLTIQRTQQEDSAVYLCASSPRGTDFNQPQHFGDGTRLSIL.

The chain uses TRBV14 and TRBJ2-7, with D possibly being TRBD1 (5 bases). Per germline, CDR1 SGHDN and CDR2 FVKESK. Trimming cost V 0 bases and J 1 base, with 22 bases left between them. This CDR3 has 19 residues. The CDR3 spells CASSQEARQSLTPSYEQYF. Written as DNA, the CDR3 is TGTGCCAGCAGCCAAGAAGCTCGACAGTCGCTTACACCTTCCTACGAGCAGTACTTC.

Remarks on this clonotype: This may be a read error: a much more frequent sequence differs by one nucleotide. The chain is built from TRBV18 and TRBJ1-1; D gene unclear. Trimming took 1 base from V and 4 from J, leaving 10 bases between them. Germline assignment: CDR1 KGHSH and CDR2 LQKENI. The CDR3 sequence is 14 residues long. CDR3 sequence reads: CASSPQVLGTEAFF. In DNA, the CDR3 is TGTGCCAGCTCACCACAGGTTTTGGGCACTGAAGCTTTCTTT.

This clonotype appeared many times. V usage is TRBV7-2 and J usage is TRBJ1-4; D perhaps matches TRBD1 (6 bases). In germline, CDR1 is SGHTA, CDR2 FQGNSA. The CDR3 covers 13 residues. Trimming removed 5 bases from V and 7 bases from J, with 11 bases in between. CDR3 protein: CASSARGAEKLFF. The CDR3 DNA follows: TGTGCCAGCAGCGCACGGGGGGCTGAAAAACTGTTTTTT.

The sample holds many counts of this clonotype. The rearrangement joins TRBV25-1 to TRBJ1-1; D is uncertain. V was shortened by 1 base and J by 11 bases, with 11 bases between the two germline ends. There are 12 residues in the CDR3. CDR1 and CDR2 (germline): MGHDK, SYGVNS. In DNA form, the CDR3 reads TGTGCCAGCAGTGAATCGGACCGCGGGGCTTTCTTT. It is translated as CASSESDRGAFF.

The chain is built from TRBV19 and TRBJ2-7; D might be TRBD2 (6 bases). V lost 6 bases, J lost 1 base, and 13 bases lay in between. The CDR3 totals 14 residues. In germline, CDR1 is LNHDA, CDR2 SQIVND (reference sequence). Here the CDR3 reads CASRDVAESYEQYF. CDR3 nucleotide sequence: TGTGCCAGTAGGGATGTAGCGGAATCCTACGAGCAGTACTTC.

This clonotype was seen at least ten times. V usage is TRBV9 and J usage is TRBJ1-5, with D unclear. The length of the CDR3 is 13 residues. CDR1 is SGDLS and CDR2 is YYNGEE in the germline V gene. Trimming shortened V by 4 bases and J by 7 bases, and 12 bases separated the two germline ends. CDR3 sequence (DNA): TGTGCCAGCAGCCCCGCATCTGGACAGCCCCAGCATTTT. It encodes CASSPASGQPQHF.